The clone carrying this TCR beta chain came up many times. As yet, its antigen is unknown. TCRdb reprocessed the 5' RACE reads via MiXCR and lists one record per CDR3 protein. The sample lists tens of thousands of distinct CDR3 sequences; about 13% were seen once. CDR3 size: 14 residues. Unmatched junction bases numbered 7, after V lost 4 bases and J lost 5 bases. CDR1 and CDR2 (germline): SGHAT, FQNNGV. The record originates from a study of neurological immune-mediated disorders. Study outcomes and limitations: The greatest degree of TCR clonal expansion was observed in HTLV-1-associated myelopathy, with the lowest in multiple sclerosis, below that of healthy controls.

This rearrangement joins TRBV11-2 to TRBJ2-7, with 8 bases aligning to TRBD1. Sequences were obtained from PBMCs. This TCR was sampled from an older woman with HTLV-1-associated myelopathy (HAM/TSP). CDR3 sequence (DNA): TGTGCCAGCAGCTCCGGACAGGGATCCGACGAGCAGTACTTC. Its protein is CASSSGQGSDEQYF.